What follows describes a single TCR beta chain. This receptor's antigen is unknown. No quality values exist for individual bases; no much larger clone is one base distant. The sample comes from a study of T cell responses to AZD1222 COVID-19 vaccine (dated by TCRdb to about 2021). The study in broad terms: AZD1222 recipients given second doses at about 4 weeks or at about 12 weeks were pooled, since spike-specific TCR depth and breadth were not found to differ between the two schedules. TCR sequencing covered fewer than 250 trial participants: nearly 210 given two doses of AZD1222 and around 25 given two doses of MenACWY control vaccine. Trial participants were enrolled by age into 18-55, 56-69 and 70-plus year subgroups, with about 150, 28 and 57 TCR-sequenced participants respectively.

The time point label on this specimen signifies: baseline before first vaccination. Vaccinee samples were obtained from the UK trials COV001 and COV002, which included a single-blind randomized controlled phase 2/3 trial of AZD1222 (ChAdOx1 nCoV-19) in healthy adults. Trial participant PBMC samples were collected at day 0 and day 28 after the second dose for TCRbeta chain sequencing. Study-level results and caveats: The 56-69-year group was small, and its depth increase did not reach significance, likely because of low power. Only a handful of AZD1222 recipients were SARS-CoV-2 seropositive at baseline, limiting conclusions about previously exposed vaccinees. Because no day 14 peak-response samples were available, the repertoires could be characterized only after the peak T cell response. Reportedly, almost half of the unique spike-specific TCRs recognized epitopes lying outside the regions that are mutated in the B.1.351 and B.1.1.7 variants. Participants were mostly white British and included more females than males, and it was suggested by the authors that clonal diversity may have been underestimated. After two AZD1222 doses, spike-specific TCR breadth and depth were significantly higher than at day 0 and than in MenACWY recipients. Vaccine-associated CD4 TCRs spanned the whole spike protein, with dominant responses in regions 160-218 and 743-854.

Per the germline V gene, SQVTM is the CDR1 and ANQGSEA is the CDR2. The CDR3 runs 14 residues from the cysteine to the phenylalanine. Just CDR3 DNA is preserved here, 42 bases in frame from base 1. The germline ends are 12 bases apart after V is trimmed by 4 bases and J by 1 base. The CDR3 regions of human TCRbeta chains were subjected to immunosequencing. The paper's processing steps were these. Repertoire TCRs were matched against a reference library of SARS-CoV-2-specific TCRs generated with the MIRA antigen-specificity platform. Breadth was defined as the fraction of unique TCRs that were SARS-CoV-2-associated, and depth was defined as the fraction of total T cells that were SARS-CoV-2-associated. Using the MIRA data, each spike-specific TCR was mapped to the spike region that the TCR reacts to and placed in a CD4 or CD8 class. Log10-transformed breadth and depth values were compared by one-way ANOVA with Sidak's multiple comparisons tests. This immuneACCESS table, as held by TCRdb, lists in-frame sequences with V and J called but not all clones. Of the missing ones, under half trace to an unresolved V gene in checked studies; the others have no known cause. Clonal size and the V and J genes are those of that table, whereas D and trimming came from the DNA. A total of 130,000 or so clones appear in this sample, about 89% of them only once. The ten top clones hold under 35% of the sample.

The rearrangement combines TRBV29-1 with TRBJ2-3, with no D gene named confidently. Sequenced here: peripheral blood, sampled on day 0 of AZD1222 vaccination. This sequence originates from an adult in good health. The DNA sequence reads TGCAGCGTTGCCGTCGTCCAGGGCACAGATACGCAGTATTTT. Its translation reads: CSVAVVQGTDTQYF.